Listed below are T cell receptor beta chains from one sample, sequenced in a study of CD8 T cells in ankylosing spondylitis. TCRdb analysed the 5' RACE reads with MiXCR anew, one entry per CDR3 protein. The repertoire has 750,000 to 850,000 distinct CDR3 sequences, about 12% of them found once; the top ten carry about 0.49%. The sequencing sample was made of blood, either unsorted or a sorted T cell fraction (not recorded which). These receptors were obtained from a male donor with ankylosing spondylitis. Both conserved end residues are part of each CDR3. A D gene is named only where the DNA matches it firmly. The size field is filled for only some rows; it gives once, few, many or a size class.

abundance	v_gene	j_gene	d_gene	CDR3nt	CDR3aa
NA	TRBV5-1	TRBJ2-3	NA	TGCGCCAGCAGCGACAGTGGGGATACGCAGTATTTT	CASSDSGDTQYF
NA	TRBV12-3/TRBV12-4	TRBJ1-3	NA	TGTACCAGCACCATGACCCTGTCGTTCGCCATATATTTT	CTSTMTLSFAIYF
NA	TRBV5-1	TRBJ2-5	NA	TGCGCCAGCAGCTTAACGGGGGCTTGGGAGACCCAGTACTTC	CASSLTGAWETQYF
NA	TRBV7-2	TRBJ1-5	NA	TGTGCCAGCAGCTTACATGGGGCGCAAGGACCCCAGCATTTT	CASSLHGAQGPQHF
NA	TRBV6-1	TRBJ2-7	NA	TGTGCCAGCAGTCGAAATACGTACGGGGACGGCGAGCAGTACTTC	CASSRNTYGDGEQYF
NA	TRBV6-1	TRBJ2-5	NA	TGTGCCAGCAGTGAAGATGGCCGGCTTCTGGAGACCCAGTACTTC	CASSEDGRLLETQYF
few	TRBV20-1	TRBJ1-2	NA	TGCAGTGCTAGCCTGACGGTTAACTATGGCTACACCTTC	CSASLTVNYGYTF
many	TRBV9	TRBJ1-2	TRBD1	TGTGCCAGCAGCGTCACAGGGGGCGACTATGGCTACACCTTC	CASSVTGGDYGYTF
NA	TRBV19	TRBJ2-5	NA	TGTGCCAGTAGCCCCGACACAGGGCAAGAGACCCAGTACTTC	CASSPDTGQETQYF
NA	TRBV20-1	TRBJ2-3	NA	TGCAGTGGCGCGTCCGATGTGCAGGGGAGCACAGATACGCAGTATTTT	CSGASDVQGSTDTQYF
NA	TRBV29-1	TRBJ2-3	NA	TGCAGCGGTACAGGGTCAGATATCCCCACAGATACGCAGTATTTT	CSGTGSDIPTDTQYF
few	TRBV20-1	TRBJ1-5	NA	TGCAGTGTCCAGGGAGGTGCCGATCAGCCCCAGCATTTT	CSVQGGADQPQHF
many	TRBV20-1	TRBJ1-2	TRBD1	TGCAGTGCAACCCAGGGACAGTTGTATGGCTACACCTTC	CSATQGQLYGYTF